The T cell receptor beta chain under discussion was sequenced for a study of T cells after yellow fever vaccination. Study observations and caveats: Abundant bulk-derived clonotypes could contaminate FACS-sorted repertoires. A secondary response was less intense yet reached its peak sooner, at day 5 versus 15.

This clonotype showed up just a few times. The antigen remains undetermined. V shed 6 bases and J shed 5 bases, with 14 bases lying between them. The V gene's germline CDR1 is SGHTA and CDR2 FQGTGA. The CDR3 is 13 residues long. TCRdb recomputed calls from the 5' RACE reads with MiXCR, one row per CDR3 protein. The data show 340,000 or so distinct CDR3 sequences, with under 15% seen just once and 2.5% to 4% held by the top ten. This receptor was taken from a man in his late teens or twenties who received the YFV17D yellow fever vaccine. J is TRBJ2-7 and V is TRBV7-3; D is unclear. The source material was CD4+ T cells sorted from PBMCs, sampled 15 days after the yellow fever booster vaccination. The CDR3 DNA is TGTGCCAGCAGTCCCGCCGGGTGGAACGAGCAGTACTTC. Its protein product is CASSPAGWNEQYF. Combining the CDR3 with reference TRBV7-3 and TRBJ2-7 gives the whole variable domain GAGVSQTPSNKVTEKGKYVELRCDPISGHTALYWYRQSLGQGPEFLIYFQGTGAADDSGLPNDRFFAVRPEGSVSTLKIQRTERGDSAVYLCASSPAGWNEQYFGPGTRLTVT.